This T cell receptor beta chain was recovered during a study of control samples from healthy donors and cancer patients. This clone was recorded a few times. Generated by immunoSEQ multiplex PCR, the TCRdb table keeps only in-frame clones and is missing some. Among approximately 150,000 clones listed, 80% to 90% were seen once. The TCR comes from a man between 18 and 29 years old in good health. Sequencing was carried out using blood.

This CDR3 reads CASNREGNQPQHF. DNA of the CDR3: TGTGCCAGTAACAGGGAAGGGAATCAGCCCCAGCATTTT. The V gene is TRBV2, the J gene TRBJ1-5, with D possibly matching TRBD1 (6 bases). The length of the CDR3 is 13 residues. Trimming took 9 bases from V and 4 from J, leaving 13 bases between them. Germline assignment: CDR1 SNHLY and CDR2 FYNNEI.